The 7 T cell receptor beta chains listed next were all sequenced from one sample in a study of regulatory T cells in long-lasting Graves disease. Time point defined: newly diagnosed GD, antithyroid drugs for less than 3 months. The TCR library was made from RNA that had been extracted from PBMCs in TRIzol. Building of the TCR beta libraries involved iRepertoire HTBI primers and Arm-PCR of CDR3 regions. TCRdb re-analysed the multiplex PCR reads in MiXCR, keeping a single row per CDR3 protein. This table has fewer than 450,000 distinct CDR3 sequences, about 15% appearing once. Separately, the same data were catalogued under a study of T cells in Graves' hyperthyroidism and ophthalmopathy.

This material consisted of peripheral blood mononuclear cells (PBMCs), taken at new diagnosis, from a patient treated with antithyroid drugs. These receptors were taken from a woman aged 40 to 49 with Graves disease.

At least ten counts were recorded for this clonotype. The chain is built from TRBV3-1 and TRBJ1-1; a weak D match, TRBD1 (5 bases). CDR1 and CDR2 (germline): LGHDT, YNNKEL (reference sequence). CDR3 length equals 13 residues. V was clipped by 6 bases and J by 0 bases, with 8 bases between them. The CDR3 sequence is CASSRQLNTEAFF. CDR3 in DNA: TGTGCCAGCAGTCGACAGCTGAACACTGAAGCTTTCTTT.

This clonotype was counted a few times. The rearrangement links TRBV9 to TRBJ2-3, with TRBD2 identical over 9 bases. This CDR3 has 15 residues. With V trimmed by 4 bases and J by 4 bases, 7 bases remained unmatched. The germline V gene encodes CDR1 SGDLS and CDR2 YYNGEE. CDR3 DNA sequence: TGTGCCAGCAGCTCCGAGCGGGAGGTTGCAGATACGCAGTATTTT. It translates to CASSSEREVADTQYF.

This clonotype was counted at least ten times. The CDR3 sequence: CASSPILSLGGGELFF. In DNA form, the CDR3 reads TGTGCCAGCAGTCCCATCCTAAGCTTAGGTGGCGGGGAGCTGTTTTTT. The rearrangement joins TRBV28 to TRBJ2-2, with D unresolved. This CDR3 region has 16 residues. Germline assignment: CDR1 MDHEN and CDR2 SYDVKM. The ends were cut back, 5 bases at V and 7 bases at J, with 20 bases in the middle.

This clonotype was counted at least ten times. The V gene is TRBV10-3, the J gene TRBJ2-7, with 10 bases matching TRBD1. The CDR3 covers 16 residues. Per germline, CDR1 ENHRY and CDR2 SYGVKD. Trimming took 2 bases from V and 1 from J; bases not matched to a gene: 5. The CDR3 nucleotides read TGTGCCATCAGTGAGGTATGGACAGGGGGGTCCTACGAGCAGTACTTC. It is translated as CAISEVWTGGSYEQYF.

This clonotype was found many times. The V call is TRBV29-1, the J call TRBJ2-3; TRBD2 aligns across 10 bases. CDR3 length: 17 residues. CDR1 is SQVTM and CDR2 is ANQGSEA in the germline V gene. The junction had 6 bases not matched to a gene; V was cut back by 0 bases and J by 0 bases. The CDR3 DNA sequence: TGCAGCGTTGAAGATCAAGCAGCGGGAGGGAGCACAGATACGCAGTATTTT. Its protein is CSVEDQAAGGSTDTQYF.

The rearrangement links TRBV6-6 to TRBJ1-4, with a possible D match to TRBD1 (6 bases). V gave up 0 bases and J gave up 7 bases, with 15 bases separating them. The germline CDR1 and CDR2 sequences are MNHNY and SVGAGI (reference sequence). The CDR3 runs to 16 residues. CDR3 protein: CASSYSVEGGGEKLFF. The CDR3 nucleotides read TGTGCCAGCAGTTACTCTGTAGAGGGGGGAGGTGAAAAACTGTTTTTT.

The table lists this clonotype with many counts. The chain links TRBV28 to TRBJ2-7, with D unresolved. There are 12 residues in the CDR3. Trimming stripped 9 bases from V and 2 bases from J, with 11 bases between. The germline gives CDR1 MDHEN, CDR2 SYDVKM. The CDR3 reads CASSGKPYEQYF. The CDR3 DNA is TGTGCCAGTTCAGGAAAACCCTACGAGCAGTACTTC. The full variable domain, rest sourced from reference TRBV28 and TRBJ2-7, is DVKVTQSSRYLVKRTGEKVFLECVQDMDHENMFWYRQDPGLGLRLIYFSYDVKMKEKGDIPEGYSVSREKKERFSLILESASTNQTSMYLCASSGKPYEQYFGPGTRLTVT.